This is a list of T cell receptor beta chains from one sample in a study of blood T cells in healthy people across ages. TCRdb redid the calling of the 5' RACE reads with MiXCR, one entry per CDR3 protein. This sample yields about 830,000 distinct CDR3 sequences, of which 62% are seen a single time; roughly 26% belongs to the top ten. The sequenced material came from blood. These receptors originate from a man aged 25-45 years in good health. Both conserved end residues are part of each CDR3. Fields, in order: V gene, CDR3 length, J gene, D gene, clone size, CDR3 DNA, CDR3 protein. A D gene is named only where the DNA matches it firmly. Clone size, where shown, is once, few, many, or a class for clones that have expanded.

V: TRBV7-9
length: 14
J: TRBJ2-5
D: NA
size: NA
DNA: TGTGCCAGCAGCTTAGATGCGAATCGAGAGACCCAGTACTTC
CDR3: CASSLDANRETQYF

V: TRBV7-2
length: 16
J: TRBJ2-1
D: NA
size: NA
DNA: TGTGCCAGCAGCTTAATTAGCCTAGGGGGAAGCAATGAGCAGTTCTTC
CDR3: CASSLISLGGSNEQFF

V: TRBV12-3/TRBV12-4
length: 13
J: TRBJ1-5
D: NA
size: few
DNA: TGTGCCAGCAGCTACACTCGGGGTGCGCCCCAGCATTTT
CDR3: CASSYTRGAPQHF

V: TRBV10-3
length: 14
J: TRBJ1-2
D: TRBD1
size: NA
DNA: TGTGCCATCAGGCGCGGACAGGCTGAATATGGCTACACCTTC
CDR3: CAIRRGQAEYGYTF

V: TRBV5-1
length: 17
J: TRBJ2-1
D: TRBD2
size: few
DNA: TGCGCCAGCAGCTCGAATCCCGGGACTAGGGGTGGTAATGAGCAGTTCTTC
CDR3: CASSSNPGTRGGNEQFF

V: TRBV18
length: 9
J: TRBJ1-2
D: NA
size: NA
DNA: TGCGCCAGTCACTATGGCTACACCTTC
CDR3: CASHYGYTF

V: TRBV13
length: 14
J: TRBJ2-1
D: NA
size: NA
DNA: TGTGCCAGCAGCTTACTCGGCAGGGCCAATGAGCAGTTCTTC
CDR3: CASSLLGRANEQFF

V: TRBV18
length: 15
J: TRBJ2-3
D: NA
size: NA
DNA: TGTGCCAGCTCACCCGACAGGGGAGGGACAGATACGCAGTATTTT
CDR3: CASSPDRGGTDTQYF

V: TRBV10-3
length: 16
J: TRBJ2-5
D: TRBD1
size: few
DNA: TGTGCCATCAGTGAGTCGATCGCCGACAGGGAAGAGACCCAGTACTTC
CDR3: CAISESIADREETQYF

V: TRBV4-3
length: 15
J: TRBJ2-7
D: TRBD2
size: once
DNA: TGCGCCAGCAGCCTAGGACTAGCGGGAGGCTACGGGCAGTACTTC
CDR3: CASSLGLAGGYGQYF

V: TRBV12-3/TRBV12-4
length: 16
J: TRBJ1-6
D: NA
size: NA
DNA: TGTGCCAGCAGTTTAAACCCGGACTCCTATAATTCACCCCTCCACTTT
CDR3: CASSLNPDSYNSPLHF

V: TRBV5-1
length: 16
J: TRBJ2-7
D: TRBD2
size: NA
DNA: TGCGCCAGCAGCGCCTCACTAGCGGGGGGTTCCTACGAGCAGTACTTC
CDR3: CASSASLAGGSYEQYF

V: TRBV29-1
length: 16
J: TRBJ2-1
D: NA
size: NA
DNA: TGCAGCGTTGATTTCCCAGGTAAGGGGACCTACAATGAGCAGTTCTTC
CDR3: CSVDFPGKGTYNEQFF

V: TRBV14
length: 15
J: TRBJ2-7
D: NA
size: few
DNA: TGTGCCAGCAGCCATTTATACGGGGAGAACTACGAGCAGTACTTC
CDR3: CASSHLYGENYEQYF

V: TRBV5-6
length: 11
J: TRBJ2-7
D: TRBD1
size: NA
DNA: TGTGCCAGCAGCCCAGGACAGGGGTTGTACTTC
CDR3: CASSPGQGLYF

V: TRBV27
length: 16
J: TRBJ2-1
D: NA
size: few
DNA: TGTGCCAGCAGTCCCCTTTCGGGGAAGGGTTACGATGAGCAGTTCTTC
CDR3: CASSPLSGKGYDEQFF

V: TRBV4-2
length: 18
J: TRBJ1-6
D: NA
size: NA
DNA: TGTGCCAGCAGCCAAGATCAGCGGGCCGTTTGGGTGAATTCACCCCTCCACTTT
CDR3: CASSQDQRAVWVNSPLHF

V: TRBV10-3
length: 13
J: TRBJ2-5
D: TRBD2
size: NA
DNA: TGTGCCAACAGCGGGGGCAGAGGGGAGACCCAGTACTTC
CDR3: CANSGGRGETQYF

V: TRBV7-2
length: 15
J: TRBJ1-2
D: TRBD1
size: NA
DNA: TGTGCCAGCAGCTTCTCGACAGGGGATAACTATGGCTACACCTTC
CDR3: CASSFSTGDNYGYTF

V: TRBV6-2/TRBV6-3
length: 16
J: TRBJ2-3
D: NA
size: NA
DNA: TGTGCCAGCAGTTACGCGGAGTTGTCTCTCACAGATACGCAGTATTTT
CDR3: CASSYAELSLTDTQYF

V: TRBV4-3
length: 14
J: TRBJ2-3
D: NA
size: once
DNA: TGCGCCAGCAGCCAAGGTATTGCCACAGATACGCAGTATTTT
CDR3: CASSQGIATDTQYF

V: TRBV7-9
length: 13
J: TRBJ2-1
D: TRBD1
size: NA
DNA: TGTGCCAGCAGCGTCCCGGGGACAGGCGCGGAGTTCTTC
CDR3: CASSVPGTGAEFF

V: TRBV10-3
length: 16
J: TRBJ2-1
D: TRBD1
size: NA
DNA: TGTGCCATCAGTGAGTCGAGGGACAGGGGGTACAATGAGCAGTTCTTC
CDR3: CAISESRDRGYNEQFF

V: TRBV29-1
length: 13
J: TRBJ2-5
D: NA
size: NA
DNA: TGCAGCGTTGTCTACAGGGGGGGAGAGACCCAGTACTTC
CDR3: CSVVYRGGETQYF

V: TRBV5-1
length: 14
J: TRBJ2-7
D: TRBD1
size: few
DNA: TGCGCCAGCAGCGCGGACAGGGGATTAGGCGAGCAGTACTTC
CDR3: CASSADRGLGEQYF

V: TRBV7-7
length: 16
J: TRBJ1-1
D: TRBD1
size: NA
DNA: TGTGCCAGCAGCTCCGGACAGGGAAGCCTGAACACTGAAGCTTTCTTT
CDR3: CASSSGQGSLNTEAFF